Given below is one TCR beta chain in context. This entry is derived from a study of blood T cell repertoires in COVID-19. Study at large: T cells, B-cell-depleted T cells, or PBMCs provided the cDNA or gDNA that served as material.

Profiling relied on immunoSEQ multiplex PCR, and the TCRdb table lists in-frame clones only, not all of them. The table includes 150,000 to 200,000 clones, about 85% detected once. Germline V gene lookup returns CDR1 MNHEY and CDR2 SMNVEV (reference sequence). The length of the CDR3 is 14 residues. Trimming cost V 5 bases and J 1 base; bases outside gene matches: 4. This clonotype was obtained from an elderly man with COVID-19, enrolled during active disease. The chain recombines TRBV27 with TRBJ2-7; 8 bases line up with TRBD1. The sequenced material came from peripheral blood. The CDR3 sequence: CASSARTGSYEQYF. The CDR3 DNA reads as TGTGCCAGCAGTGCCCGGACAGGGTCCTACGAGCAGTACTTC.